This TCR beta chain appears in the sequencing data of a study of T-cell reconstitution after alpha-beta-depleted transplantation in children. CDR3 size: 15 residues. The J segment lost 0 bases and the V segment lost 0 bases, leaving 0 bases of the junction unmatched. The germline V gene has CDR1 LNHDA and CDR2 SQIVND (reference sequence). This sample's TCRbeta library carried unique molecular identifier barcodes. Using its own MiXCR run on the PCR reads, TCRdb lists one record per CDR3 protein. There are about 500,000 distinct CDR3 sequences in the sample; around a third occur only once, and 2.4% lies in the top ten.

This clonotype was sampled from a human donor who donated a stem cell graft to a child with aplastic anemia. Sequenced here: PBMCs from the stem cell graft donor, sampled from the stem cell graft. This chain links TRBV19 with TRBJ2-3; 7 bases map to TRBD2. The CDR3 region is CASSIDSGSTDTQYF. The CDR3 bases are TGTGCCAGTAGTATAGATAGCGGGAGCACAGATACGCAGTATTTT.